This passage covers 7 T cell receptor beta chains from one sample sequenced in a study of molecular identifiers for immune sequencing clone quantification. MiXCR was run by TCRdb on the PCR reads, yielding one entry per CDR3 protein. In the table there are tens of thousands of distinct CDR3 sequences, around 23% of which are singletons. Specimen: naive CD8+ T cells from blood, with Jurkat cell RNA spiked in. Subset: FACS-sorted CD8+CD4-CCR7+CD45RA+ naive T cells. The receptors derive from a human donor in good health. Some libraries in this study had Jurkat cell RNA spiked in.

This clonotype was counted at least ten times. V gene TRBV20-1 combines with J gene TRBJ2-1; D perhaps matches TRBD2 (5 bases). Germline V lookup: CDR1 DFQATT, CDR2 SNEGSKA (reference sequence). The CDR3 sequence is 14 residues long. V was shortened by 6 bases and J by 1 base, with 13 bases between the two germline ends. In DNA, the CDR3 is TGCAGTGCAACAAGGGAGCTGTCCTACAATGAGCAGTTCTTC. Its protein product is CSATRELSYNEQFF.

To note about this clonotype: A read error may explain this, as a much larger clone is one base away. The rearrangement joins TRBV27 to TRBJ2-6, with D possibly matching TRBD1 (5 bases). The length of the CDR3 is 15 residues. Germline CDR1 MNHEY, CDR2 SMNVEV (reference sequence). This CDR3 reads CANSLGVTGANVLTF. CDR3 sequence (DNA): TGTGCCAACAGTTTAGGGGTTACTGGGGCCAACGTCCTGACTTTC.

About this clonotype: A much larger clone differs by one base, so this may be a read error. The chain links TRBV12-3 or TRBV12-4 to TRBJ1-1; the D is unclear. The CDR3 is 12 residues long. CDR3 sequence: CASKSVWTEALF. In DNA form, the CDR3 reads TGTGCCAGCAAGTCGGTTTGGACTGAAGCTCTCTTT.

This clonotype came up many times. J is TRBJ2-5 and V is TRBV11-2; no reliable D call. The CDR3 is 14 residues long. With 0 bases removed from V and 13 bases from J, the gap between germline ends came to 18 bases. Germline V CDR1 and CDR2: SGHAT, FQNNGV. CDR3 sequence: CASSLDIRPHLRYF. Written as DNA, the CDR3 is TGTGCCAGCAGCTTAGATATTAGACCGCACCTCCGGTACTTC. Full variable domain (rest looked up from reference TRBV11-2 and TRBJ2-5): EAGVAQSPRYKIIEKRQSVAFWCNPISGHATLYWYQQILGQGPKLLIQFQNNGVVDDSQLPKDRFSAERLKGVDSTLKIQPAKLEDSAVYLCASSLDIRPHLRYFGPGTRLLVL.

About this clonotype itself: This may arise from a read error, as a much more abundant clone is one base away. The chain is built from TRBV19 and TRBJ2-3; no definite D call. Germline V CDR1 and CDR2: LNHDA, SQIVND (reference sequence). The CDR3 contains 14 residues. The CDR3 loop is CVSSISASTDTQYF. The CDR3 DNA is TGTGTCAGTAGTATATCCGCTAGCACAGATACGCAGTATTTT.

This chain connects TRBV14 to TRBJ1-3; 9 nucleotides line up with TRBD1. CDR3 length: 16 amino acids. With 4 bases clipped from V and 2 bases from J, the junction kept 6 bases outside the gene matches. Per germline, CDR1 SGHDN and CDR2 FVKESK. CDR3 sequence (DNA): TGTGCCAGCAGCCGGGACAGGGTGAGCCCTGGAAACACCATATATTTT. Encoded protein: CASSRDRVSPGNTIYF.

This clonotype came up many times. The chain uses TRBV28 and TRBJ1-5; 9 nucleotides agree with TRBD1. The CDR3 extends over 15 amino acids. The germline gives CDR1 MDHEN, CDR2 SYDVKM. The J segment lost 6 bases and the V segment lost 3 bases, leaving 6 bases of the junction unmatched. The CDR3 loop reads CASSFRQGGSQPQHF. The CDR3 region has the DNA TGTGCCAGCAGTTTTAGACAGGGGGGAAGTCAGCCCCAGCATTTT.